Below are 21 T cell receptor beta chains sequenced from a single sample in a study of patients and donors after allogeneic stem cell transplantation. MiXCR, applied by TCRdb to the RT-PCR reads, yields one record per CDR3 protein. The sample shows about a million distinct CDR3 sequences, over 15% of them seen only once. Sequenced input: blood, either unsorted or a sorted T cell fraction (not recorded which). The receptors were sampled from a human donor who was either an allogeneic HSCT recipient or a stem cell or donor lymphocyte infusion donor (not recorded which). It is not recorded whose cells these are; they may come from a transplant donor.

This sequence joins TRBV6-1 and TRBJ1-1; a weak D match, TRBD1 (6 bases). This CDR3 has 14 amino acids. Germline V gene lookup returns CDR1 MNHNS and CDR2 SASEGT. V lost 6 bases to trimming and J lost 3 bases, with 14 bases between them. CDR3 DNA: TGTGCCAGCAGGTCTCGGGGGCCGGACACTGAAGCTTTCTTT. This codes for CASRSRGPDTEAFF.

The sample holds a few counts of this clonotype. The V gene is TRBV12-3 or TRBV12-4, the J gene TRBJ1-1, with D hard to call. This CDR3 has 14 residues. The germline V and J ends were trimmed by 5 bases and 3 bases, with 13 bases remaining between them. CDR3 DNA: TGTGCCAGCAGTAGAGGCCGGCCAGACACTGAAGCTTTCTTT. This sequence encodes CASSRGRPDTEAFF.

The V and J genes are TRBV27 and TRBJ2-7; TRBD2 matches 8 bases. Germline values: CDR1 MNHEY, CDR2 SMNVEV (reference sequence). CDR3 length equals 16 residues. V shed 7 bases, J shed 2 bases, and the junction held 13 bases outside the gene matches. The CDR3 protein is CASKRGGPLVPYEQYF. The CDR3 DNA sequence: TGTGCCAGCAAGCGCGGGGGGCCCCTAGTCCCCTACGAGCAGTACTTC.

This clonotype was found many times. This chain links TRBV5-6 with TRBJ2-7; D may correspond to TRBD1 or TRBD2 (5 bases each). Trimming took off 2 bases at V and 6 bases at J, with 15 bases between the two ends. CDR3 size: 14 residues. Germline values: CDR1 SGHDT, CDR2 YYEEEE. CDR3 bases: TGTGCCAGCAGCTTCGGGACCGGGCTTGGCGAGCAGTACTTC. This sequence encodes CASSFGTGLGEQYF.

This clonotype has only a few counts. This rearrangement joins TRBV9 to TRBJ2-2; possibly TRBD2 for D (6 bases). The CDR3 is 16 amino acids. Trimming shortened V by 0 bases and J by 1 base, and 10 bases separated the two germline ends. Germline V lookup: CDR1 SGDLS, CDR2 YYNGEE. The CDR3 loop is CASSVDGGRNTGELFF. The CDR3 DNA follows: TGTGCCAGCAGCGTAGATGGAGGGAGGAACACCGGGGAGCTGTTTTTT.

This clonotype was observed many times. The rearrangement uses TRBV12-3 or TRBV12-4 and TRBJ1-5, with 8 bases matching TRBD1. CDR3 size: 14 residues. With 3 bases clipped from V and 6 bases from J, the junction kept 4 bases outside the gene matches. CDR3 sequence: CASSFGQGSQPQHF. Written as DNA, the CDR3 is TGTGCCAGCAGTTTTGGACAGGGAAGTCAGCCCCAGCATTTT.

This chain joins TRBV2 and TRBJ1-6; TRBD1 agrees at 8 bases. V gave up 5 bases and J gave up 10 bases; unmatched junction bases: 13. In germline, CDR1 is SNHLY, CDR2 FYNNEI. The CDR3 covers 16 residues. This CDR3 is CASSPRTGYERSPLHF. The CDR3 DNA is TGTGCCAGCAGTCCCAGGACAGGGTATGAGCGATCACCCCTCCACTTT.

This clonotype occurred many times. J is TRBJ2-3 and V is TRBV28; possible D gene TRBD2, 5 bases. This CDR3 has 12 residues. Germline V gene data show CDR1 as MDHEN and CDR2 as SYDVKM. V lost 8 bases and J lost 3, with 9 bases in between. This CDR3 reads CASVTGTDTQYF. The CDR3 region has the DNA TGTGCCAGCGTAACGGGAACAGATACGCAGTATTTT.

The chain joins TRBV15 to TRBJ1-6, with D perhaps matching TRBD1 (6 bases). Per germline, CDR1 LNHNV and CDR2 YYDKDF (reference sequence). The CDR3 has 14 amino acids. Trimming took 4 bases from V and 9 from J, leaving 13 bases between them. The CDR3 reads CATSIQGGGSPLHF. Written as DNA, the CDR3 is TGTGCCACCAGCATACAGGGAGGAGGTTCACCCCTCCACTTT.

The chain combines TRBV25-1 with TRBJ2-5, with D perhaps TRBD1 (6 bases). The CDR3 extends over 17 amino acids. The V and J ends lost 1 base and 5 bases respectively, with 20 bases between them. Germline assignment: CDR1 MGHDK and CDR2 SYGVNS. The CDR3: CASSELGPRERGETQYF. The CDR3 nucleotides are TGTGCCAGCAGTGAATTGGGCCCGAGGGAGAGGGGGGAGACCCAGTACTTC.

V usage is TRBV7-3 and J usage is TRBJ2-5, with 7 positions matching TRBD2. The trim removed 4 bases at V and 4 bases at J, leaving 9 bases unmatched. Germline V lookup: CDR1 SGHTA, CDR2 FQGTGA. The CDR3 spans 15 residues. The CDR3 here is CASSSGTWEGETQYF. The CDR3 DNA sequence: TGTGCCAGCAGCTCCGGGACGTGGGAGGGAGAGACCCAGTACTTC.

This clonotype came up a few times. The chain carries TRBV5-1 and TRBJ2-1; D gene uncertain. Looked up from germline, CDR1 is SGHRS and CDR2 is YFSETQ. The V and J ends lost 2 bases and 0 bases respectively, with 9 bases between them. The CDR3 totals 15 residues. The CDR3 is CASSLGANSYNEQFF. The CDR3 DNA reads TGCGCCAGCAGCTTAGGAGCCAACTCCTACAATGAGCAGTTCTTC.

The chain recombines TRBV5-1 with TRBJ2-7; 7 bases match TRBD2. V lost 0 bases and J lost 6; bases outside the gene matches: 12. From germline, CDR1 is SGHRS and CDR2 YFSETQ. This CDR3 region has 16 residues. The CDR3 nucleotides are TGCGCCAGCAGCTTGGCCGGGGGACTATCATTCGCCGAGCAGTACTTC. This gives the protein CASSLAGGLSFAEQYF. The full variable domain, rest sourced from reference TRBV5-1 and TRBJ2-7, is KAGVTQTPRYLIKTRGQQVTLSCSPISGHRSVSWYQQTPGQGLQFLFEYFSETQRNKGNFPGRFSGRQFSNSRSEMNVSTLELGDSALYLCASSLAGGLSFAEQYFGPGTRLTVT.

The CDR3 loop is CASSQAGGFQETQYF. CDR3 DNA: TGTGCCAGCAGCCAAGCAGGTGGGTTCCAAGAGACCCAGTACTTC. The chain recombines TRBV3-1 with TRBJ2-5; D gene unclear. The CDR3 length is 15 residues. Germline CDR1 is LGHDT and CDR2 is YNNKEL (reference sequence). With 1 base removed from V and 1 base from J, the gap between germline ends came to 10 bases.

This clonotype was seen at least ten times. The chain employs TRBV15 and TRBJ2-1; D could derive from TRBD1 or TRBD2 (6 bases each). This CDR3 region has 15 residues. V was shortened by 6 bases and J by 7 bases, with 19 bases between the two germline ends. Germline-derived CDR1 and CDR2 are LNHNV and YYDKDF (reference sequence). CDR3 residues: CATSRGQESRNEQFF. As DNA, the CDR3 is TGTGCCACCAGTCGGGGGCAGGAGTCAAGGAATGAGCAGTTCTTC.

The V call is TRBV4-2, the J call TRBJ1-3, with 7 positions matching TRBD1. CDR1 and CDR2 (germline): LGHNA, YNFKEQ. The V and J ends lost 4 bases and 3 bases, in that order; junction bases with no gene match: 6. This CDR3 region has 15 residues. The CDR3 loop is CASSREGAGGNTIYF. CDR3 bases: TGTGCCAGCAGCCGAGAGGGGGCGGGTGGAAACACCATATATTTT.

The V and J genes are TRBV6-1 and TRBJ2-3, with D possibly called TRBD1 or TRBD2 (6 bases each). This CDR3 has 15 residues. Germline V gene lookup returns CDR1 MNHNS and CDR2 SASEGT. V lost 10 bases and J lost 4, with 21 bases in between. The chain's CDR3 is CATARGARTPDTQYF. CDR3 nucleotides: TGTGCCACCGCGAGGGGGGCCCGGACGCCAGATACGCAGTATTTT.

In this sample, this clonotype turned up a few times. The gene calls are TRBV5-1 and TRBJ2-2; unclear D gene. There are 15 residues in the CDR3. Between the trimmed V and J ends, which lost 0 bases and 1 base, there was a span of 7 bases. Germline V gene lookup returns CDR1 SGHRS and CDR2 YFSETQ. CDR3 amino acids: CASSLEIVNTGELFF. The CDR3 DNA follows: TGCGCCAGCAGCTTGGAGATAGTGAACACCGGGGAGCTGTTTTTT.

The chain couples TRBV2 to TRBJ2-7; 7 bases map to TRBD1. J lost 2 bases, V lost 2 bases, and 3 bases had no gene match. Germline CDR1 SNHLY, CDR2 FYNNEI. This CDR3 comprises 14 residues. Here the CDR3 reads CASSEQGETYEQYF. CDR3 in DNA: TGTGCCAGCAGTGAACAGGGGGAGACCTACGAGCAGTACTTC.

The V call is TRBV27, the J call TRBJ2-6, with 8 bases lining up with TRBD2. This CDR3 has 18 amino acids. CDR1 and CDR2 from the germline V gene are MNHEY and SMNVEV (reference sequence). Trimming at V came to 2 bases and at J to 0 bases, leaving 6 bases not matched to a gene. CDR3 coding DNA: TGTGCCAGCAGTTTACTAGCGGGTTCCCCCTCTGGGGCCAACGTCCTGACTTTC. This translates into CASSLLAGSPSGANVLTF.

J is TRBJ2-7 and V is TRBV5-1; TRBD2 aligns across 9 bases. V lost 5 bases, J lost 0 bases, and 6 bases stayed unmatched. This CDR3 has 15 residues. The V gene's germline CDR1 is SGHRS and CDR2 YFSETQ. The CDR3 sequence: CASSSFSGSSYEQYF. CDR3 coding DNA: TGCGCCAGCAGTTCCTTTAGCGGGAGCTCCTACGAGCAGTACTTC.